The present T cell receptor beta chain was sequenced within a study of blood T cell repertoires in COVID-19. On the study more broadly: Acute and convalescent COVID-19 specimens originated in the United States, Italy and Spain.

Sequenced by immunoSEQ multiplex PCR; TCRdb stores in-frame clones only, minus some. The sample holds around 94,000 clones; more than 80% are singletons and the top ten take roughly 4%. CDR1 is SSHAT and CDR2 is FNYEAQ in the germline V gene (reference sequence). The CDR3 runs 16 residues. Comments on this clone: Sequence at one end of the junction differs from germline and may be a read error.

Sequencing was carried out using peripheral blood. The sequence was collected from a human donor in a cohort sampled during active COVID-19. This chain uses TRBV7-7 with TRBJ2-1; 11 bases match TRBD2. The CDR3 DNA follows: TGTGCTAGCAGCTCCCTGACTAGCGGGGACTACAATGAGCAGTTCTTC. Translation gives CASSSLTSGDYNEQFF.